The rows below give T cell receptor beta chains drawn from one sample of a study of T cell responses to AZD1222 COVID-19 vaccine. Here immunoSEQ multiplex PCR was the method, and the copy in TCRdb shows in-frame clones only, minus some. The data show fewer than 150,000 clones, with 88% seen just once and less than 4% held by the top ten. Sequencing was performed on peripheral blood, taken 28 days after the second AZD1222 dose. These receptors were collected from an adult who received the AZD1222 COVID-19 vaccine. Both conserved end residues are part of each CDR3. Fields, in order: J gene, D gene, V gene, clone size, CDR3 DNA, CDR3 protein. D genes are given only for firm matches. Only some rows state a clone size, as once, few, many or a class for expanded clones.

TRBJ1-4 | . | TRBV12-3/TRBV12-4 | once | TGTGCCAGCAGTGCCCCCAACGATGAAAAACTGTTTTTT | CASSAPNDEKLFF
TRBJ2-5 | . | TRBV6-5 | . | TGTGCCAGCAGGCAAGGTCAAGGGTACCAAGAGACCCAGTACTTC | CASRQGQGYQETQYF
TRBJ1-1 | . | TRBV6-4 | . | TGTGCCAGCAGTGGACTCCCGAACACTGAAGCTTTCTTT | CASSGLPNTEAFF
TRBJ1-2 | . | TRBV6-5 | . | TGTGCCAGCAGTTACTCGAGTTTCTATGGCTACACCTTC | CASSYSSFYGYTF
TRBJ1-2 | . | TRBV4-3 | . | TGCGCCAGCAGCCAAGCCTTAAAACGGGGATATGGCTACACCTTC | CASSQALKRGYGYTF
TRBJ2-3 | . | TRBV10-3 | few | TGTGCCATCTTGGGTGGGGGTACAGATACGCAGTATTTT | CAILGGGTDTQYF
TRBJ2-7 | . | TRBV14 | . | TGTGCCAGCAGCCAACCCTTTAACGAGCAGTACTTC | CASSQPFNEQYF
TRBJ2-7 | TRBD1 | TRBV2 | . | TGTGCCAGCAGTCTTCTATCCCTACAGGGGAACGAGCAGTACTTC | CASSLLSLQGNEQYF
TRBJ2-7 | . | TRBV6-5 | . | TGTGCCAGCATAGTCGGGGCCCACGAGCAGTACTTC | CASIVGAHEQYF
TRBJ2-7 | . | TRBV9 | . | TGTGCCAGCAGTGAGGGGGGGCTTTCATCCTACGAGCAGTACTTC | CASSEGGLSSYEQYF
TRBJ2-7 | . | TRBV19 | . | TGTGCCAGTAGTATAGTAAACTCCTACGAGCAGTACTTC | CASSIVNSYEQYF
TRBJ1-1 | . | TRBV10-2 | . | TGCGCCAGGTCCGTGACAATAACAGGGACGCGGGGGGACACTGAAGCTTTCTTT | CARSVTITGTRGDTEAFF
TRBJ2-7 | TRBD2 | TRBV5-6 | . | TGTGCCAGCAGCTTAGGACTAGCGGAGAGCTACGAGCAGTACTTC | CASSLGLAESYEQYF
TRBJ2-3 | TRBD2 | TRBV5-1 | . | TGCGCCAGCAGCTCGCTAGCGGGAGTTGGTTTAGATACGCAGTATTTT | CASSSLAGVGLDTQYF
TRBJ2-7 | TRBD1 | TRBV9 | . | TGTGCCAGCAGCGTAGCGGGACAGGGGTACTACGAGCAGTACTTC | CASSVAGQGYYEQYF
TRBJ2-1 | . | TRBV10-3 | once | TGTGCCATCAAGGGCAGGGAGGCCTACAATGAGCAGTTCTTC | CAIKGREAYNEQFF
TRBJ1-4 | . | TRBV10-3 | . | TGTGCCATCAGACCAAGGGGGGATAATGAAAAACTGTTTTTT | CAIRPRGDNEKLFF
TRBJ2-5 | . | TRBV29-1 | . | TGCAGCGTTGATGAATACTTAGAGACCCAGTACTTC | CSVDEYLETQYF
TRBJ2-1 | . | TRBV11-2 | . | TGTGCCAGCAGCCGCGGGGCTAGCACCCCCTACAATGAGCAGTTCTTC | CASSRGASTPYNEQFF
TRBJ2-3 | . | TRBV19 | . | TGTGCCACCCCGGCGCCACCCAGCCTCACAGATACGCAGTATTTT | CATPAPPSLTDTQYF
TRBJ2-7 | . | TRBV28 | . | TGTGCCAGCAAGGAGAGCTCCGAGCAGTACTTC | CASKESSEQYF
TRBJ2-1 | . | TRBV5-1 | . | TGCGCCAGCAGCTTGGTGGGCTCCTACAATGAGCAGTTCTTC | CASSLVGSYNEQFF
TRBJ1-4 | . | TRBV4-2 | . | TGTGCCAGCAGCCAAGACGGCGGGGCAGGGCTTGAAAAACTGTTTTTT | CASSQDGGAGLEKLFF
TRBJ2-7 | TRBD1 | TRBV6-1 | . | TGTGCCAGCAGGGAAGGGACAGGGGGGTTCGACGAGCAGTACTTC | CASREGTGGFDEQYF
TRBJ1-5 | . | TRBV19 | . | TGTGCCAGTACCGGGGGTGCAGGGAATGCTCAGCCCCAGCATTTT | CASTGGAGNAQPQHF
TRBJ1-4 | . | TRBV29-1 | . | TGCAGCGTTGAGGTCAGGGGCGGGAATGAAAAACTGTTTTTT | CSVEVRGGNEKLFF
TRBJ2-3 | . | TRBV11-3 | . | TGTGCCAGCAGCCTAGACGGAGACACAGATACGCAGTATTTT | CASSLDGDTDTQYF
TRBJ1-1 | TRBD1 | TRBV5-4 | . | TGTGCCAGCAGCCTTGGGGATCAGGGGGCGCGAAACACTGAAGCTTTCTTT | CASSLGDQGARNTEAFF
TRBJ2-2 | . | TRBV24-1 | . | TGTGCCACCAGTGACCACCTGACTAGCACCGGGGAGCTGTTTTTT | CATSDHLTSTGELFF
TRBJ1-1 | TRBD1 | TRBV2 | . | TGTGCCAGCAGAGAAACCCGAGGACAGGGTAACACTGAAGCTTTCTTT | CASRETRGQGNTEAFF
TRBJ2-1 | . | TRBV28 | . | TGTGCCAGCAGTTTTGGGGCAGTTGTCTACAATGAGCAGTTCTTC | CASSFGAVVYNEQFF
TRBJ2-2 | . | TRBV5-1 | . | TGCGCCAGCAGCTTGGGGGCTAGCGCGAACACCGGGGAGCTGTTTTTT | CASSLGASANTGELFF
TRBJ1-2 | . | TRBV18 | . | TGTGCCAGCTCGCCCGACGGGGGGAACTATGGCTACACCTTC | CASSPDGGNYGYTF
TRBJ1-2 | . | TRBV6-1 | once | TGTGCCAGCAGTGAAGACCAGACAGGTCGTTATGGCTACACCTTC | CASSEDQTGRYGYTF
TRBJ1-3 | . | TRBV7-2 | . | TGTGCCAGCAGCTCGGGATCGGTCCGGGGAAACACCATATATTTT | CASSSGSVRGNTIYF
TRBJ1-1 | . | TRBV12-3/TRBV12-4 | . | TGTGCCAGCAGCACTGTTCGCGATGAAGCTTTCTTT | CASSTVRDEAFF
TRBJ2-7 | TRBD1 | TRBV5-4 | . | TGTGCCAGCAGCCCGGGACAGGGTAGCTCCTACGAGCAGTACTTC | CASSPGQGSSYEQYF
TRBJ1-5 | . | TRBV6-5 | . | TGTGCCAGTAACCCCCGACAGGTGAGCAATCAGCCCCAGCATTTT | CASNPRQVSNQPQHF
TRBJ2-3 | TRBD2 | TRBV6-4 | . | TGTGCCAGCAGTGGGGGGGGGAGCACAGATACGCAGTATTTT | CASSGGGSTDTQYF
TRBJ1-2 | . | TRBV14 | . | TGTGCCAGCAGCCAAGTACCGGGGTTCTCTGGCTACACCTTC | CASSQVPGFSGYTF
TRBJ1-3 | . | TRBV6-5 | . | TGTGCCAGCAAGCCGAATGGAAACACCATATATTTT | CASKPNGNTIYF
TRBJ1-1 | . | TRBV6-2/TRBV6-3 | . | TGTGCCAGCAGTTACGTTGGGGCGTGGGCTTTCTTT | CASSYVGAWAFF
TRBJ1-2 | . | TRBV12-2 | once | TGTGCAAGTCGCTTAGGACAGGGGGCTGGCTATGGCTACACCTTC | CASRLGQGAGYGYTF
TRBJ1-2 | . | TRBV5-6 | few | TGTGCCAGCAGTTCGACCGTGACAACCTTTAACTATGGCTACACCTTC | CASSSTVTTFNYGYTF
TRBJ1-4 | . | TRBV25-1 | . | TGTGCCAGCAGTGAATGGGAAGGGAGTGAAAAACTGTTTTTT | CASSEWEGSEKLFF
TRBJ1-2 | TRBD1 | TRBV15 | . | TGTGCCACCACCTCGGACAGGGAAGAACGAGATGGCTACACCTTC | CATTSDREERDGYTF
TRBJ1-2 | . | TRBV18 | . | TGTGCCAGCTCACCAGGCACCATAGCTAACTATGGCTACACCTTC | CASSPGTIANYGYTF
TRBJ1-2 | . | TRBV14 | . | TGTGCCAGCAGCCCATCGGGCATCCCTTATGGCTACACCTTC | CASSPSGIPYGYTF
TRBJ1-2 | . | TRBV7-9 | . | TGTGCCAGCAGCCTAGACAATTTCGGTGGCTACACCTTC | CASSLDNFGGYTF
TRBJ2-2 | TRBD2 | TRBV4-3 | . | TGCCCCCCCAGCCCGGCGGGGGGGAGGGAGGCCGGGGAGCTGTTTTTT | CPPSPAGGREAGELFF
TRBJ1-1 | . | TRBV27 | . | TGTGCCAGCAGTTTAATTGGGCAACCGAACACTGAAGCTTTCTTT | CASSLIGQPNTEAFF